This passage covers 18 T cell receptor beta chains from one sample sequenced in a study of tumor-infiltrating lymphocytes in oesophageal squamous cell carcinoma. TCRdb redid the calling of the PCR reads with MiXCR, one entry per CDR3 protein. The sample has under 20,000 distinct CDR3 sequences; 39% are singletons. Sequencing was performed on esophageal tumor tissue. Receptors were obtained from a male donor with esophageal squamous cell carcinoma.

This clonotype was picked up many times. In DNA form, the CDR3 reads TGTGCCAGCAGTCACACCGGGACGGTAACCTACGAGCAGTACTTC. Protein product: CASSHTGTVTYEQYF. V usage is TRBV6-2 or TRBV6-3 and J usage is TRBJ2-7; D is tentatively TRBD1 or TRBD2 (5 bases each). V lost 5 bases, J lost 2 bases, and 16 bases lay in between. This CDR3 spans 15 amino acids. CDR1 is MNHEY and CDR2 is SVGEGT in the germline V gene.

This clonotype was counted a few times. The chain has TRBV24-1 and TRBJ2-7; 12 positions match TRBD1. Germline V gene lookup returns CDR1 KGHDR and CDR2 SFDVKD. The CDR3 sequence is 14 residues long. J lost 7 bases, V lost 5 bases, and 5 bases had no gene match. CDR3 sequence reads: CATSAGQGAGEQYF. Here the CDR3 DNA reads TGTGCCACCAGTGCGGGACAGGGGGCAGGTGAGCAGTACTTC.

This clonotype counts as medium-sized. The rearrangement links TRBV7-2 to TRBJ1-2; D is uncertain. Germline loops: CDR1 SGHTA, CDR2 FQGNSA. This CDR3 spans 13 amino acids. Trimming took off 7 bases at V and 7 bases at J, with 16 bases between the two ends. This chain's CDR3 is CASNYQLSGGYTF. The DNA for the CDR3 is TGTGCCAGCAACTATCAACTTTCCGGTGGCTACACCTTC.

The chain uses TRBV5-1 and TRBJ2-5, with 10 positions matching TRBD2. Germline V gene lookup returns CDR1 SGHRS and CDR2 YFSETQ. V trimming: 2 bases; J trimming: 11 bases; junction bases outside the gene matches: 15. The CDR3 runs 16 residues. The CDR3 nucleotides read TGCGCCAGCAGCTTTATAGCGGGAGGCCCCTACAATGAGCAGTACTTC. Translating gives CASSFIAGGPYNEQYF.

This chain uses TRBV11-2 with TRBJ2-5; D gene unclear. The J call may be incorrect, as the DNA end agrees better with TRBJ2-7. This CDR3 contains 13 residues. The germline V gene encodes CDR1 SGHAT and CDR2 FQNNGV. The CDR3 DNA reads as TGTGCCAGCAGCCCCCGTTGGGATCACGAGCAGTACTTC. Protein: CASSPRWDHEQYF.

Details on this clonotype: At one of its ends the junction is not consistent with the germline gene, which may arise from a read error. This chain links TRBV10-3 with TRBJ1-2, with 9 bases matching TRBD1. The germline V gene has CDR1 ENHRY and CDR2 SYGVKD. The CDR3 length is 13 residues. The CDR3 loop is CASSKQGAYGYTF. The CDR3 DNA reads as TGTGCCAGCAGTAAACAGGGGGCGTATGGCTACACCTTC.

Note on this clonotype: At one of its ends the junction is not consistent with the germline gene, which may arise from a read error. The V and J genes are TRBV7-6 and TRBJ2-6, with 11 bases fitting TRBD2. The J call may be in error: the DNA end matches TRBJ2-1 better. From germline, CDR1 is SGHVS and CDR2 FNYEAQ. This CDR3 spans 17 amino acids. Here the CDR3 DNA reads TGTGCCAGCAGCATTCAAGGAGGGGCTAGCGGGGGGAATGGGCAGTTCTTC. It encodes CASSIQGGASGGNGQFF.

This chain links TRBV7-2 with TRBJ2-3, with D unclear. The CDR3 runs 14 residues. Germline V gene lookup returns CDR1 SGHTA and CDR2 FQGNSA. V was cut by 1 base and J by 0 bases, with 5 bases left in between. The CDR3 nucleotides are TGTGCCAGCAGCTTAGACTCTAGCACAGATACGCAGTATTTT. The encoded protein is CASSLDSSTDTQYF.

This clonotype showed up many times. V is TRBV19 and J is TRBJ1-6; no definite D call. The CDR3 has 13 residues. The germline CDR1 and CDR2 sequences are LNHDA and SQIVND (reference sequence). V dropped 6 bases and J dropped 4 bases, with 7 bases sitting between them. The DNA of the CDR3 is TGTGCCAGTAGAACAGAATATAATTCACCCCTCCACTTT. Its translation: CASRTEYNSPLHF.

The CDR3 protein is CASSQDLATQYF. The CDR3 DNA is TGTGCCAGCAGCCAAGATTTGGCGACCCAGTACTTC. The chain has TRBV3-1 and TRBJ2-1; D is unresolved. Gene TRBJ2-5 matches the end of the DNA better, so the J call may be wrong. CDR3 length: 12 amino acids. Germline CDR1 LGHDT, CDR2 YNNKEL (reference sequence).

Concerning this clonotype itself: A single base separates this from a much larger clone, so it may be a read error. As DNA, the CDR3 is TGTGCCGGCAGTTTATCTGGGGGTGTGGACGAGCAGTTCTTC. Its protein is CAGSLSGGVDEQFF. The gene calls are TRBV27 and TRBJ2-3; D is possibly TRBD1 or TRBD2 (5 bases each). The DNA end favors TRBJ2-1, so the J call may be wrong. CDR3 size: 14 residues. CDR1 MNHEY and CDR2 SMNVEV come from the germline V gene (reference sequence).

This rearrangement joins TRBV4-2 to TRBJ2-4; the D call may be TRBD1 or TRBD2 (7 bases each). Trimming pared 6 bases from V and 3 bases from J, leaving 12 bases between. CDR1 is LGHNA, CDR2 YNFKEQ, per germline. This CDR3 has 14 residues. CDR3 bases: TGTGCCAGCAGTCGGGGGGACAGCAAAAACATTCAGTACTTC. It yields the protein CASSRGDSKNIQYF.

The CDR3 DNA sequence: TGTGCTAGTGGTTGGACAGGTACCGCTGGGGCCAACGTCCTGACTTTC. This codes for CASGWTGTAGANVLTF. The chain joins TRBV12-5 to TRBJ2-6; 7 nucleotides line up with TRBD1. The CDR3 is made up of 16 amino acids. Losses at the gene ends were 4 bases for V and 2 bases for J; bases not matched to a gene: 5. Germline CDR1 reads LGHNT; CDR2 reads FRNRAP.

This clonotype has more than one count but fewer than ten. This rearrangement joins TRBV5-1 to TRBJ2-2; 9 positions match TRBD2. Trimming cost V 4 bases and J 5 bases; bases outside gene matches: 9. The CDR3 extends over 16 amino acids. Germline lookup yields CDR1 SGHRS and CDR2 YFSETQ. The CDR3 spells CASSPRLAGLTGELFF. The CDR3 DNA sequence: TGCGCCAGCAGCCCCCGCCTAGCGGGGTTGACCGGGGAGCTGTTTTTT.

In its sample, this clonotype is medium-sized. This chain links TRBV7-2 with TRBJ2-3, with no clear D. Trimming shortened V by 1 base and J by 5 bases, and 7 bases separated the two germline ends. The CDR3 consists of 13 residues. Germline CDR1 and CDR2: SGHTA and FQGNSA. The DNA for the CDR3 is TGTGCCAGCAGCTTAGGTGGGCAAGATACGCAGTATTTT. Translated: CASSLGGQDTQYF.

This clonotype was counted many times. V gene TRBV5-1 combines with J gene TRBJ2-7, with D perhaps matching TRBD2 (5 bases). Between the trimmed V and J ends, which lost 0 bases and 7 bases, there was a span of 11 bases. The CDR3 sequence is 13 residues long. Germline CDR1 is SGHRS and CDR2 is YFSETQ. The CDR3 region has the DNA TGCGCCAGCAGCTTGGCCGGCGGGCTAGAGCAGTACTTC. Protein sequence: CASSLAGGLEQYF.

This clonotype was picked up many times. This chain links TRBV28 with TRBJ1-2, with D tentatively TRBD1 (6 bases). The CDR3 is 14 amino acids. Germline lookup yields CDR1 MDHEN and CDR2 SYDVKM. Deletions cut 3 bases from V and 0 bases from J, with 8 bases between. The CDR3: CASSFQGTNYGYTF. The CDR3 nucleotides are TGTGCCAGCAGTTTTCAGGGGACTAACTATGGCTACACCTTC.

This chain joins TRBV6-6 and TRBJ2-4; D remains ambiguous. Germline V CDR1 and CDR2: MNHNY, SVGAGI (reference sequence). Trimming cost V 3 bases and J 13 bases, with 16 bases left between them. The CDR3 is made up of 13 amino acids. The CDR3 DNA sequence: TGTGCCAGCAGTTATACCAACTTGAATGAGCAGTACTTC. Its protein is CASSYTNLNEQYF.